Below, one TCR beta chain is given with its context. The target antigen is unknown. Expressed TCRB transcripts were sequenced, since all the RNA that had been isolated was reverse transcribed. Clones were read by immunoSEQ multiplex PCR, and TCRdb kept only the in-frame ones, dropping some. The sample contains hundreds of thousands of clones, around 15% of which appear only once. This specimen comes from a study of beta chain features in type 1 diabetes. Study-level points and caveats: Cells carrying high TCR expression could end up over-represented when cDNA is sequenced. The VDJ junctions of type 1 diabetes patients carried fewer insertions and more deletions.

Trimming at V came to 3 bases and at J to 5 bases, leaving 2 bases not matched to a gene. CDR1 and CDR2 from the germline V gene are SGDLS and YYNGEE. The CDR3 is 15 residues long. This chain uses TRBV9 with TRBJ2-5; 15 positions agree with TRBD2. Sequenced: naive CD4+ T cells from blood. The clonotype was recovered from a man aged 18 to 30 in good health. Here the CDR3 DNA reads TGTGCCAGCAGCGCTGGACTAGCGGGAGGGGAGACCCAGTACTTC. Protein sequence: CASSAGLAGGETQYF.